These 6 T cell receptor beta chains were sequenced from one sample in a study of cytomegalovirus exposure and HLA in healthy donors. TCRdb keeps only in-frame clones here, not all; method: immunoSEQ multiplex PCR. The top ten hold 0.5% to 0.65% of the sample, which has over 70,000 clones, around 94% seen once. Sequenced sample: PBMCs. These receptors were taken from a woman under 30 in good health and CMV-seronegative.

The table lists this clone with a few counts. The chain has TRBV5-5 and TRBJ1-6; TRBD1 matches 12 bases. The junction had 12 bases not matched to a gene; V was cut back by 4 bases and J by 7 bases. The germline V gene encodes CDR1 SGHKS and CDR2 YYEKEE (reference sequence). The CDR3 is 18 residues long. CDR3 in DNA: TGTGCCAGCAGCAGGGGACAGGGGGCGCCGGCGGGGAATTCACCCCTCCACTTT. Amino acid sequence: CASSRGQGAPAGNSPLHF. Full variable domain (remainder filled in from reference TRBV5-5 and TRBJ1-6): DAGVTQSPTHLIKTRGQQVTLRCSPISGHKSVSWYQQVLGQGPQFIFQYYEKEERGRGNFPDRFSARQFPNYSSELNVNALLLGDSALYLCASSRGQGAPAGNSPLHFGNGTRLTVT.

The J gene is TRBJ2-7, the V gene TRBV4-3; D is perhaps TRBD1 (5 bases). Germline V gene lookup returns CDR1 LGHNA and CDR2 YSLEER. V was shortened by 2 bases and J by 0 bases, with 11 bases between the two germline ends. CDR3 size: 15 residues. The CDR3 is CASSQQTDSSYEQYF. The CDR3 DNA is TGCGCCAGCAGCCAACAGACAGACAGCTCCTACGAGCAGTACTTC.

The rearrangement links TRBV2 to TRBJ2-1, with 8 bases fitting TRBD2. V gave up 11 bases and J gave up 5 bases; unmatched junction bases: 8. The CDR3 consists of 13 residues. Germline assignment: CDR1 SNHLY and CDR2 FYNNEI. This chain's CDR3 is CAPRTSQNNEQFF. CDR3 coding DNA: TGTGCCCCCAGGACTAGCCAAAACAATGAGCAGTTCTTC.

The genes are TRBV19 and TRBJ1-5, with a possible D match to TRBD1 (5 bases). The V and J ends lost 7 bases and 1 base respectively, with 20 bases between them. The germline gives CDR1 LNHDA, CDR2 SQIVND (reference sequence). The CDR3 spans 17 residues. The CDR3 spells CASNIGSRGRSNQPQHF. DNA of the CDR3: TGTGCCAGTAATATCGGATCTAGGGGTAGAAGCAATCAGCCCCAGCATTTT.

The chain is built from TRBV25-1 and TRBJ1-2; D gene ambiguous. Between the trimmed V and J ends, which lost 2 bases and 6 bases, there was a span of 13 bases. The germline V gene encodes CDR1 MGHDK and CDR2 SYGVNS. This CDR3 has 14 residues. CDR3 DNA: TGTGCCAGCAGTGAAGTGAGGGTTGCACATGGCTACACCTTC. This gives the protein CASSEVRVAHGYTF.

This clone was observed once. This sequence joins TRBV6-4 and TRBJ2-3, with 7 bases aligning to TRBD2. Germline loops: CDR1 MRHNA, CDR2 SNTAGT. After removal of 4 bases from V and 2 bases from J, the junction contained 6 bases not matched to a gene. The CDR3 has 15 residues. The CDR3 bases are TGTGCCAGCAGTGCTTGGAGCGGGGCCACAGATACGCAGTATTTT. Amino acid sequence: CASSAWSGATDTQYF.